The T cell receptor (beta chain) under discussion was sequenced for a study of T cell responses to AZD1222 COVID-19 vaccine. Whole-study results and caveats: Sampled repertoires all dated from after the peak T cell response. Regions 160-218 and 743-854 dominated among vaccine-associated CD4 TCRs spanning spike. Baseline serostatus was positive in only 5 to 7 AZD1222 recipients. Elevations in Spike-specific TCR breadth and depth followed administration of two AZD1222 doses.

About this clone itself: Its target is unknown.

Libraries were prepared by immunoSEQ multiplex PCR; TCRdb keeps only in-frame clonotypes and omits some of them. The table includes roughly 90,000 clones, around 86% detected once. Material: peripheral blood, obtained on day 0 of AZD1222 vaccination. The sequence was obtained from an adult in good health.

The CDR3 protein is CASSQDLYRGFEAFF. The CDR3 DNA is TGTGCCAGCAGCCAAGATCTTTACAGGGGGTTTGAAGCTTTCTTT. The chain recombines TRBV3-1 (or the pseudogene TRBV3-2) with TRBJ1-1; 8 bases align to TRBD1. J gave up 7 bases and V 0 bases, and 7 bases lay outside the gene matches. CDR1 is LGHDT, CDR2 YNNKEL, per germline (reference sequence). The CDR3 is 15 amino acids.